One T cell receptor (beta chain) is described in this entry. Its target is unknown. The CDR3 sequence is 14 residues long. Deletions cut 1 base from V and 0 bases from J, with 7 bases between. Germline loops: CDR1 SGHAT, CDR2 FQNNGV. Libraries were prepared by immunoSEQ multiplex PCR; TCRdb keeps only in-frame clonotypes and omits some of them. The table shows 29,000 or so clones, with nearly 80% occurring only once. This entry belongs to a study of regulatory dendritic cells for organ transplantation. Study observations and caveats: Naive CD4+ and CD8+ repertoires were highly diverse; memory CD8+ was most oligoclonal. Of resting T cell subsets, memory CD8+ had the most alloreactive clonotypes. Regulatory dendritic cells appeared to expand memory CD8+ clones less than mature ones.

V and J are TRBV11-2 and TRBJ2-7; D is undetermined. The source of this sequence is a human donor in good health. The sample taken for sequencing was memory CD4+ T cells from blood. Subset specified: CD45RO+ memory T cells. The CDR3 is CASSLGYSSYEQYF. CDR3 coding DNA: TGTGCCAGCAGCTTAGGCTATAGCTCCTACGAGCAGTACTTC.